Shown below are 14 T cell receptor beta chains from a single sample sequenced in a study of CD8+CD57+ T cells in acquired aplastic anemia. According to the study, genomic DNA was the template for TCR beta VDJ and CDR3 profiling. A single record per CDR3 protein comes from TCRdb applying MiXCR to the reads. This table has some 180,000 distinct CDR3 sequences, roughly 60% appearing once. Whoever was chosen for sequencing had shown CD8+CD57+ cell expansion by flow cytometry. Material for sequencing was sorted CD4+, CD8+, or CD8+CD57+ T cells (not recorded which) from PBMCs. The receptors originated from a human donor with aplastic anemia.

The genes are TRBV7-8 and TRBJ2-5; tentative D call: TRBD2 (6 bases). Germline V gene sequence: CDR1 SGHVS, CDR2 FQNEAQ. The CDR3 spans 14 residues. V was cut by 5 bases and J by 2 bases, with 12 bases left in between. The CDR3 protein is CASSIVAAQETQYF. The DNA of the CDR3 is TGTGCCAGCAGCATAGTAGCGGCTCAAGAGACCCAGTACTTC.

A remark on this clonotype: This may stem from a read error, because a much larger clone lies one nucleotide away. It is likely a read error, because the conserved phenylalanine at the end of the CDR3 is missing. This rearrangement joins TRBV11-2 to TRBJ1-1, with 7 positions matching TRBD1. The CDR3 runs to 14 residues. Germline CDR1 SGHAT, CDR2 FQNNGV. V shed 1 base, J shed 1 base, and the junction held 0 bases outside the gene matches. For the CDR3, the DNA is TGTGCCAGCAGCTTAGGGACAGGGAACACTGAAGCTTTCTGT. Amino acid sequence: CASSLGTGNTEAFC.

V is TRBV7-3 and J is TRBJ2-1, with 12 bases lining up with TRBD2. The J call may be faulty, since TRBJ2-7 better matches the DNA end. The CDR3 sequence is 18 residues long. Germline-derived CDR1 and CDR2 are SGHTA and FQGTGA. The CDR3 loop reads CASSLTGLAGGPYNEQYF. In DNA, the CDR3 is TGTGCCAGCAGCTTAACGGGTCTAGCGGGAGGGCCCTACAATGAGCAGTACTTC.

This rearrangement joins TRBV20-1 to TRBJ1-6, with D unclear. Trimming took off 3 bases at V and 9 bases at J, with 12 bases between the two ends. The CDR3 totals 13 residues. Germline assignment: CDR1 DFQATT and CDR2 SNEGSKA (reference sequence). The CDR3 loop reads CSARDSASSPLHF. CDR3 nucleotides: TGCAGTGCTAGGGACTCAGCTAGTTCACCCCTCCACTTT.

The V gene is TRBV10-2, the J gene TRBJ1-1; perhaps TRBD1 as D (5 bases). Germline V gene data show CDR1 as WSHSY and CDR2 as SAAADI. V was pared by 6 bases and J by 1 base, with 12 bases between. This CDR3 is 14 amino acids long. Here the CDR3 reads CASRTSGTNTEAFF. DNA for the CDR3: TGCGCCAGCAGAACCTCAGGGACGAACACTGAAGCTTTCTTT.

The rearrangement uses TRBV24-1 and TRBJ2-1, with a weak D call TRBD1 (6 bases). The CDR3 length is 15 residues. Germline V CDR1 and CDR2: KGHDR, SFDVKD. The V end lost 3 bases, the J end lost 12 bases, and 20 bases lay between the germline ends. CDR3 region: CATSDPQGYTDTQFF. The CDR3 DNA follows: TGTGCCACCAGTGATCCCCAGGGGTACACAGATACGCAGTTCTTC.

The chain couples TRBV5-4 to TRBJ2-5; no clear D. CDR1 and CDR2 (germline): SGHNT, YYREEE (reference sequence). This CDR3 is 14 amino acids long. Deletions cut 5 bases from V and 4 bases from J, with 15 bases between. CDR3 nucleotides: TGTGCCAGCAGGGAAACGCCTGCCGGAGAGACCCAGTACTTC. Its translation is CASRETPAGETQYF. The whole variable domain, filled in from reference TRBV5-4 and TRBJ2-5, reads ETGVTQSPTHLIKTRGQQVTLRCSSQSGHNTVSWYQQALGQGPQFIFQYYREEENGRGNFPPRFSGLQFPNYSSELNVNALELDDSALYLCASRETPAGETQYFGPGTRLLVL.

A single count supports this clonotype. V usage is TRBV5-5 and J usage is TRBJ2-3; 12 bases map to TRBD2. The length of the CDR3 is 17 residues. In germline, CDR1 is SGHKS, CDR2 YYEKEE (reference sequence). V dropped 1 base and J dropped 2; count of bases not matched to a gene: 5. In DNA, the CDR3 is TGTGCCAGCAGCTTGCCCAGACTAGCGGGGGTCACAGATACGCAGTATTTT. Translation gives CASSLPRLAGVTDTQYF.

This clonotype was seen repeatedly, ten times or more. V usage is TRBV2 and J usage is TRBJ1-4; D may be TRBD1 (5 bases). This CDR3 has 16 residues. Deletions cut 1 base from V and 6 bases from J, with 15 bases between. Germline V gene lookup returns CDR1 SNHLY and CDR2 FYNNEI. The CDR3 is CASSEVRGSEDEKLFF. CDR3 nucleotide sequence: TGTGCCAGCAGTGAAGTACGGGGGAGTGAAGATGAAAAACTGTTTTTT.

The sample holds a few counts of this clonotype. This may be a read error, as it is one base from a much larger clone. The gene calls are TRBV12-3 or TRBV12-4 and TRBJ2-2; perhaps TRBD2 as D (7 bases). This CDR3 is built from 14 residues. CDR3 sequence reads: CASSLAGGPGELLF. The CDR3 DNA follows: TGTGCCAGCAGTTTAGCGGGGGGGCCCGGGGAGCTGCTTTTT.

The chain carries TRBV12-3 or TRBV12-4 and TRBJ1-3; D not resolved. V gave up 10 bases and J gave up 0 bases, with 10 bases separating them. This CDR3 spans 13 amino acids. The CDR3 sequence: CATRASSGNTIYF. CDR3 coding DNA: TGTGCCACCCGGGCCTCCTCTGGAAACACCATATATTTT.

This clonotype showed up many times. V is TRBV10-3 and J is TRBJ2-3, with 7 bases that match TRBD1. Germline CDR1 ENHRY, CDR2 SYGVKD. This CDR3 is built from 16 residues. The V gene end was trimmed by 0 bases and the J gene end by 6 bases; junction bases not matched to a gene: 9. DNA of the CDR3: TGTGCCATCAGTGAGTCGAGGCCACAGGGGTGGGATACGCAGTATTTT. It translates to CAISESRPQGWDTQYF.

In its sample, this clonotype was seen once. The V and J genes are TRBV5-8 and TRBJ2-1; no definite D call. Germline V lookup: CDR1 SGHTS, CDR2 YDEGEE. V lost 0 bases, J lost 10 bases, and 8 bases lay in between. The CDR3 is made up of 12 amino acids. CDR3 bases: TGTGCCAGCAGCTTGGCCCAGTTCGAGCAGTTCTTC. Translated, it gives CASSLAQFEQFF.

This clonotype was observed a single time. The junction shows a germline mismatch at one end, possibly a read error. The gene calls are TRBV7-3 and TRBJ2-7; D might be TRBD1 or TRBD2, each matching 5 bases. Germline CDR1 is SGHTA and CDR2 is FQGTGA. The CDR3 consists of 14 residues. The CDR3 DNA sequence: TGCGCCAGCAGCCTCGGGACCCGGGTCTACGAGCAGTACTTC. It codes for CASSLGTRVYEQYF.